This paragraph reports one T cell receptor beta chain. The same CDR3 is also encoded by other DNA sequences in this sample. V lost 7 bases, J lost 3 bases, and 6 bases lay in between. Germline CDR1 is SQVTM and CDR2 is ANQGSEA. The CDR3 length is 10 residues. Extraction of RNA preceded its reverse transcription into cDNA, which served as the sequencing template. The data were produced by immunoSEQ multiplex PCR, yet TCRdb's version contains in-frame clones alone and is incomplete. The table lists about 200,000 clones, more than 50% of them singletons. These data come from a study of CD8+ T cells in alopecia areata. The treatment: oral pan-JAK inhibitor, 5-10 mg twice daily.

The origin of this receptor is a human donor with alopecia areata. The starting material was CD4+ T cells sorted from blood, obtained at week 24, from a patient treated with tofacitinib. This chain joins TRBV29-1 and TRBJ1-1; weak D call: TRBD1 (6 bases). The CDR3 nucleotides read TGCAGCGGGGGGCACACTGAAGCTTTCTTT. As protein: CSGGHTEAFF. The full variable domain, rest sourced from reference TRBV29-1 and TRBJ1-1, is SAVISQKPSRDICQRGTSLTIQCQVDSQVTMMFWYRQQPGQSLTLIATANQGSEATYESGFVIDKFPISRPNLTFSTLTVSNMSPEDSSIYLCSGGHTEAFFGQGTRLTVV.